Listed below are T cell receptor beta chains from one sample, sequenced in a study of chemoradiotherapy in HPV16-positive cancers. Here immunoSEQ multiplex PCR was the method, and the copy in TCRdb shows in-frame clones only, minus some. In the table there are roughly 3,900 clones, around 73% of which are singletons. This specimen consisted of tumor tissue, obtained from a patient who underwent chemoradiotherapy. The receptors derive from a human donor with HPV-associated anogenital cancer. The CDR3 runs from the conserved cysteine through the conserved F or W. Fields, in order: clone size, V gene, J gene, D gene, CDR3 protein, CDR3 DNA. A D gene is named only where the DNA matches it firmly. Clone size is given for some rows only: seen once, a few or many times, or a class if the clone is expanded.

size: NA
V: TRBV7-9
J: TRBJ1-4
D: NA
CDR3: CASSLGRGKEKLFF
DNA: TGTGCCAGCAGCTTAGGGCGGGGGAAGGAAAAACTGTTTTTT

size: NA
V: TRBV7-9
J: TRBJ1-5
D: TRBD1
CDR3: CASSFGQGFANQPQHF
DNA: TGTGCCAGCAGCTTCGGACAGGGGTTCGCAAATCAGCCCCAGCATTTT

size: NA
V: TRBV10-3
J: TRBJ1-1
D: TRBD1
CDR3: CAISGAGGRTEAFF
DNA: TGTGCCATCAGTGGAGCAGGGGGCCGTACTGAAGCTTTCTTT

size: NA
V: TRBV6-5
J: TRBJ2-3
D: NA
CDR3: CASSYREIGTDTQYF
DNA: TGTGCCAGCAGTTACCGGGAGATTGGCACAGATACGCAGTATTTT

size: NA
V: TRBV13
J: TRBJ1-1
D: TRBD1
CDR3: CASSLGQGSGLAEAFF
DNA: TGTGCCAGCAGCCTGGGACAGGGGTCGGGGCTCGCTGAAGCTTTCTTT

size: once
V: TRBV4-1
J: TRBJ1-1
D: NA
CDR3: CASSQGQHNGLRTEAFF
DNA: TGCGCCAGCAGCCAAGGCCAACATAACGGACTGAGAACTGAAGCTTTCTTT

size: NA
V: TRBV28
J: TRBJ2-1
D: TRBD2
CDR3: CASRGTSGRAKNEQFF
DNA: TGTGCCAGCAGAGGGACTAGCGGGAGGGCAAAGAATGAGCAGTTCTTC

size: large
V: TRBV19
J: TRBJ1-1
D: NA
CDR3: CASSPQGAEAFF
DNA: TGTGCCAGTAGTCCACAGGGAGCTGAAGCTTTCTTT

size: NA
V: TRBV5-1
J: TRBJ1-1
D: NA
CDR3: CASSLAWATEAFF
DNA: TGCGCCAGCAGCTTGGCGTGGGCCACTGAAGCTTTCTTT

size: NA
V: TRBV20-1
J: TRBJ1-4
D: TRBD1
CDR3: CSADRVEKLFF
DNA: TGCAGTGCTGACAGGGTTGAAAAACTGTTTTTT

size: NA
V: TRBV10-3
J: TRBJ2-3
D: NA
CDR3: CAILGRTHADTQYF
DNA: TGTGCCATCTTGGGCAGGACCCACGCAGATACGCAGTATTTT

size: NA
V: TRBV5-5
J: TRBJ1-2
D: NA
CDR3: CASSLLGDYYGYTF
DNA: TGTGCCAGCAGCTTGCTGGGGGATTACTATGGCTACACCTTC

size: NA
V: TRBV19
J: TRBJ2-3
D: TRBD1
CDR3: CASRDRGRADTQYF
DNA: TGTGCCAGTAGGGACAGGGGTAGAGCAGATACGCAGTATTTT

size: NA
V: TRBV2
J: TRBJ1-1
D: NA
CDR3: CASGNTEAFF
DNA: TGTGCCAGCGGAAACACTGAAGCTTTCTTT

size: NA
V: TRBV18
J: TRBJ2-1
D: NA
CDR3: CASSQAGQLFEQFF
DNA: TGTGCCAGCTCACAGGCAGGACAGCTATTTGAGCAGTTCTTC

size: NA
V: TRBV7-4
J: TRBJ1-4
D: NA
CDR3: CARHSSGREEKLFF
DNA: TGTGCCAGGCATAGCTCCGGCAGGGAAGAAAAACTGTTTTTT

size: NA
V: TRBV5-4
J: TRBJ2-5
D: NA
CDR3: CASSLERKTQYF
DNA: TGTGCCAGCAGCTTGGAACGGAAGACCCAGTACTTC

size: NA
V: TRBV4-1
J: TRBJ2-3
D: NA
CDR3: CASSQEYGARRGDTQYF
DNA: TGCGCCAGCAGCCAAGAATACGGGGCAAGACGGGGAGATACGCAGTATTTT

size: few
V: TRBV2
J: TRBJ1-1
D: NA
CDR3: CASQEDGNTEAFF
DNA: TGTGCCAGCCAGGAGGACGGGAACACTGAAGCTTTCTTT

size: NA
V: TRBV5-1
J: TRBJ1-3
D: NA
CDR3: CASRSTAASGNTIYF
DNA: TGCGCCAGCAGATCGACGGCCGCCTCTGGAAACACCATATATTTT

size: NA
V: TRBV27
J: TRBJ1-1
D: TRBD1
CDR3: CASSSGTGKGNTEAFF
DNA: TGTGCCAGCAGTTCCGGGACAGGTAAAGGTAACACTGAAGCTTTCTTT

size: NA
V: TRBV7-9
J: TRBJ1-1
D: NA
CDR3: CASSPPPGNTEAFF
DNA: TGTGCCAGCAGCCCTCCTCCAGGGAACACTGAAGCTTTCTTT

size: NA
V: TRBV29-1
J: TRBJ1-5
D: TRBD1
CDR3: CSVALTGRVNRSNQPQHF
DNA: TGCAGCGTTGCATTGACAGGGCGGGTAAATCGGAGCAATCAGCCCCAGCATTTT

size: NA
V: TRBV15
J: TRBJ2-5
D: NA
CDR3: CATSRDPSGQETQYF
DNA: TGTGCCACCAGCAGAGATCCCAGCGGTCAAGAGACCCAGTACTTC

size: NA
V: TRBV14
J: TRBJ1-6
D: NA
CDR3: CASSLSWASPSSPLHF
DNA: TGTGCCAGCAGCCTTTCCTGGGCCTCGCCTAGTTCACCCCTCCACTTT

size: once
V: TRBV21-1
J: TRBJ2-7
D: NA
CDR3: CASSKRGVEPDYEQYF
DNA: TGTGCCAGCAGCAAAAGGGGGGTCGAGCCGGATTACGAGCAGTACTTC

size: NA
V: TRBV7-8
J: TRBJ2-5
D: NA
CDR3: CASSQTTGVYGTQYF
DNA: TGTGCCAGCAGCCAAACCACGGGGGTGTATGGGACCCAGTACTTC

size: NA
V: TRBV6-5
J: TRBJ1-5
D: NA
CDR3: CASASLGEGNQPQHF
DNA: TGTGCCAGCGCTTCACTCGGGGAGGGGAATCAGCCCCAGCATTTT

size: NA
V: TRBV28
J: TRBJ1-1
D: NA
CDR3: CASSAGGKNTEAFF
DNA: TGTGCCAGCAGTGCCGGGGGGAAGAACACTGAAGCTTTCTTT

size: few
V: TRBV5-6
J: TRBJ1-2
D: NA
CDR3: CASRRKTYGYTF
DNA: TGTGCCAGCCGTCGAAAGACCTATGGCTACACCTTC

size: NA
V: TRBV19
J: TRBJ2-1
D: NA
CDR3: CASSARGSYNEQFF
DNA: TGTGCCAGTAGTGCAAGGGGCTCCTACAATGAGCAGTTCTTC

size: NA
V: TRBV30
J: TRBJ1-2
D: TRBD1
CDR3: CAWSRDRIASIYGYTF
DNA: TGTGCCTGGAGTAGGGACAGAATTGCATCTATTTATGGCTACACCTTC

size: NA
V: TRBV19
J: TRBJ2-4
D: TRBD1
CDR3: CASSIPGTGKENIQYF
DNA: TGTGCCAGTAGTATCCCCGGGACAGGGAAAGAGAACATTCAGTACTTC

size: NA
V: TRBV6-6
J: TRBJ1-2
D: NA
CDR3: CASSYWEGGYTF
DNA: TGTGCCAGCAGTTACTGGGAGGGTGGCTACACCTTC

size: NA
V: TRBV9
J: TRBJ2-7
D: NA
CDR3: CASSLEEGVPHEQYF
DNA: TGTGCCAGCAGCCTTGAGGAGGGGGTGCCCCACGAGCAGTACTTC

size: NA
V: TRBV11-2
J: TRBJ1-2
D: NA
CDR3: CAWTPGDYGYTF
DNA: TGTGCTTGGACTCCAGGAGACTATGGCTACACCTTC

size: NA
V: TRBV5-1
J: TRBJ2-7
D: TRBD1
CDR3: CASSLGQALVEQYF
DNA: TGCGCCAGCAGCTTAGGACAGGCGCTAGTTGAGCAGTACTTC

size: NA
V: TRBV14
J: TRBJ1-1
D: NA
CDR3: CASSQILAGVTEAFF
DNA: TGTGCCAGCAGCCAAATTTTAGCGGGGGTCACTGAAGCTTTCTTT

size: NA
V: TRBV27
J: TRBJ2-4
D: NA
CDR3: CASSLNGRGSDVAKNIQYF
DNA: TGTGCCAGCAGTTTAAATGGAAGAGGGTCGGACGTAGCCAAAAACATTCAGTACTTC

size: NA
V: TRBV7-9
J: TRBJ1-1
D: NA
CDR3: CASSLEGSTEAFF
DNA: TGTGCCAGCAGCTTAGAGGGGTCGACTGAAGCTTTCTTT

size: few
V: TRBV5-5
J: TRBJ1-5
D: NA
CDR3: CASSLALGNQPQHF
DNA: TGTGCCAGCAGCCTTGCATTAGGGAATCAGCCCCAGCATTTT

size: NA
V: TRBV6-1
J: TRBJ1-1
D: TRBD1
CDR3: CASSEAFDRVSTEAFF
DNA: TGTGCCAGCAGTGAAGCATTTGACAGGGTGTCCACTGAAGCTTTCTTT

size: NA
V: TRBV25-1
J: TRBJ2-7
D: NA
CDR3: CAVRTSHYEQYF
DNA: TGTGCCGTCAGGACATCTCACTACGAGCAGTACTTC

size: NA
V: TRBV4-1
J: TRBJ2-7
D: NA
CDR3: CASSQEKGSYEQYF
DNA: TGCGCCAGCAGCCAAGAGAAGGGAAGCTACGAGCAGTACTTC

size: NA
V: TRBV28
J: TRBJ1-2
D: TRBD1
CDR3: CASSFSGQVGTYGYTF
DNA: TGTGCCAGCAGTTTTTCGGGACAGGTTGGTACCTATGGCTACACCTTC